This T cell receptor beta chain is drawn from a study of blood T cell repertoires in COVID-19 (dated by TCRdb to about 2020). Study-wide context: Samples from collaborators originated in the United States, Italy and Spain and spanned both the acute and convalescent phases of COVID-19. The prospective study material was composed of cDNA or gDNA derived from T cells, B-cell-depleted T cells, or PBMCs. The dataset comprised deeply sampled blood TCRbeta repertoires from subjects exposed to, actively infected with, or recovered from COVID-19. A freely available public database, intended as a resource for researchers studying the immune response to SARS-CoV-2, is where the repertoires were released. Samples were obtained from the ongoing ImmuneRACE study (first 160 participants) and from 1,254 subjects provided by 6 global collaborators. Nearly every sample came with metadata listing a de-identified subject ID, COVID-19 status, age in years and sex. HLA class I and class II types, where available, came from metadata supplied by the sample provider rather than from assay-based typing. Beyond this particular receptor, the publication reports: The quantity of clinical and demographic metadata differed by source and by participant and was supplied without curation.

With regard to this clone: Its antigen target is currently unknown. No much larger clone is present one base from it, and per-base qualities are unavailable.

The immunoSEQ Assay, a bias-controlled multiplex PCR, was used to amplify TCRbeta CDR3 regions from genomic DNA. For the original study's pipeline: Nucleated cell counts per sample were estimated from amplification of reference gene primers within the assay. To quantify the absolute abundance of each unique TCRbeta CDR3 rearrangement, sequence reads were collapsed and filtered. For each sample, productive Simpson clonality was calculated as the square root of Simpson's diversity index across productive rearrangements. The immuneACCESS repertoire file appears here via TCRdb, limited to in-frame rearrangements. These files lack a portion of the clones; in checked studies, under half of the deficit traces to unresolved V genes, and the cause of the others is not known. V and J calls and clone size are as listed in that table; D and trimming were resolved from the DNA. The table for this sample lists 140,000 to 150,000 clones; around 82% of them were counted only once. In total, the top ten clones hold less than 7.5% of the sample.

Enrolling through a virtual design, the prospective study's participants ranged in age from about 18 to 89 years and lived across approximately 25 United States geographic areas. Cohort assignment in the prospective study relied on participant-reported clinical history from a screening survey and a study questionnaire. For ImmuneRACE Cohort 3, a participant was defined as recovered based on two consecutive negative NP/OP PCR tests, clearance by a healthcare professional, or resolution of symptoms. In the prospective study, mobile phlebotomists collected whole blood, serum and a nasopharyngeal or oropharyngeal swab from each participant. Participants in the prospective study had the option to provide additional blood draws and questionnaires over a roughly 2-month period. Prospective study blood samples were shipped either frozen or at room temperature before DNA extraction. Clipping removes 10 bases from V and 2 bases from J, with 8 as the unmatched junction base count. Spanning cysteine to phenylalanine, the CDR3 consists of 14 amino acids. Here the CDR3 DNA is all that survives: 42 bases in frame from base 1. Looking up the germline V gene (reference sequence) yields CDR1 LNHDA and CDR2 SQIVND.

The clonotype was recovered from a woman between 50 and 59 years old who had recovered from COVID-19. Material: PBMCs or T cells enriched from blood (not recorded which). The rearrangement joined TRBV19 to TRBJ2-3; TRBD2 agrees with 8 junctional bases. The nucleotide sequence is given as TGTGCCACCACCCGGCGGGGGGACACAGATACGCAGTATTTT. It codes for CATTRRGDTDTQYF.